A single sample gave rise to the 23 T cell receptor beta chains below, sequenced in a study of technical replicates of blood from several donors (dated by TCRdb to about 2017). The library was made by the immunoSEQ multiplex PCR assay. TCRdb took over this immuneACCESS table, retaining in-frame rearrangements with V and J assigned. Such tables are incomplete; in checked studies, under half of the missing clones stem from an unresolved V gene, and the remainder is unexplained. Counted in this sample were about 83,000 clones; 90% to 95% of them appeared once. Of the sample, 0.25% is held by the ten largest clones. Material for sequencing was T cells isolated from PBMCs. The source is a human donor in good health.

This chain joins TRBV11-2 and TRBJ2-4; 15 bases are shared with TRBD2. Germline CDR1 reads SGHAT; CDR2 reads FQNNGV. The trim removed 4 bases at V and 3 bases at J, leaving 7 bases unmatched. This CDR3 is built from 18 residues. The CDR3 DNA is TGTGCCAGCAGCTCCAAGGGACTAGCGGGAGGAAACAAAAACATTCAGTACTTC. Its translation: CASSSKGLAGGNKNIQYF.

The V and J genes are TRBV5-4 and TRBJ1-5, with no clear D. Per germline, CDR1 SGHNT and CDR2 YYREEE (reference sequence). The CDR3 has 15 amino acids. Trimming removed 4 bases at V and 0 bases at J, with 11 bases between. The CDR3, as DNA: TGTGCCAGCAGCGGAGGCCCTGCTAGCAATCAGCCCCAGCATTTT. Residues: CASSGGPASNQPQHF.

The gene calls are TRBV7-2 and TRBJ1-2; D is unclear. Germline CDR1 reads SGHTA; CDR2 reads FQGNSA. CDR3 length: 15 amino acids. The germline V and J ends were trimmed by 5 bases and 2 bases, with 15 bases remaining between them. CDR3 in DNA: TGTGCCAGCAGCCCTCCACCCACAGAGAACTATGGCTACACCTTC. Protein product: CASSPPPTENYGYTF. Variable domain in full (rest from reference TRBV7-2 and TRBJ1-2): GAGVSQSPSNKVTEKGKDVELRCDPISGHTALYWYRQSLGQGLEFLIYFQGNSAPDKSGLPSDRFSAERTGGSVSTLTIQRTQQEDSAVYLCASSPPPTENYGYTFGSGTRLTVV.

Worth noting for this clone: The junction does not match germline at one end; this may be a read error. The rearrangement joins TRBV7-6 to TRBJ2-3; D is unclear. The CDR3 loop spans 12 amino acids. The germline V gene encodes CDR1 SGHVS and CDR2 FNYEAQ. CDR3 loop: CASSFGTDTQYF. CDR3 DNA: TGTGCCAGCAGCTTTGGCACGGATACGCAGTATTTT.

Notes on this clone: Other DNA sequences of this sample code for an identical CDR3. The chain is built from TRBV11-2 and TRBJ1-1; D remains unclear. Germline CDR1 and CDR2: SGHAT and FQNNGV. V lost 5 bases and J 1 base, leaving 8 bases between the germline ends. The CDR3 runs 13 residues. The DNA of the CDR3 is TGTGCCAGCAGCACTCAAGAGAACACTGAAGCTTTCTTT. Protein sequence: CASSTQENTEAFF.

This clone was observed a few times. CDR3 DNA sequence: TGTGCCAGCAGCTTAGGACAGGGGACGTGGTGGTTCTACGAGCAGTACTTC. This translates into CASSLGQGTWWFYEQYF. This chain links TRBV5-6 with TRBJ2-7, with 9 bases identical to TRBD1. The V segment lost 2 bases and the J segment 3 bases; nucleotides outside the gene matches: 12. The CDR3 contains 17 residues. Germline CDR1 and CDR2: SGHDT and YYEEEE.

This clone was counted a single time. The gene calls are TRBV4-2 and TRBJ2-7; TRBD2 might be the D (5 bases). The germline V gene has CDR1 LGHNA and CDR2 YNFKEQ. The CDR3 sequence is 14 residues long. With 1 base removed from V and 2 bases from J, the gap between germline ends came to 9 bases. The CDR3 reads CASSQGTSAYEQYF. CDR3 bases: TGTGCCAGCAGCCAAGGGACTTCGGCCTACGAGCAGTACTTC.

The chain recombines TRBV7-9 with TRBJ2-7; D is perhaps TRBD2 (6 bases). Between the trimmed V and J ends, which lost 3 bases and 4 bases, there was a span of 28 bases. This CDR3 region has 19 residues. In germline, CDR1 is SEHNR, CDR2 FQNEAQ (reference sequence). The CDR3 reads CASSFPLRRAYGRYYEQYF. The CDR3 DNA reads TGTGCCAGCAGCTTCCCCCTTCGTCGGGCCTACGGGAGATATTACGAGCAGTACTTC.

The CDR3 sequence is CASSFDRAGANVLTF. DNA for the CDR3: TGTGCCAGCAGCTTTGATCGCGCGGGGGCCAACGTCCTGACTTTC. This rearrangement joins TRBV6-5 to TRBJ2-6; D ambiguous. Trimming cost V 6 bases and J 4 bases, with 13 bases left between them. This CDR3 spans 15 amino acids. The germline V gene encodes CDR1 MNHEY and CDR2 SVGAGI.

The chain recombines TRBV9 with TRBJ2-3; no clear D. Trimming took off 1 base at V and 0 bases at J, with 3 bases between the two ends. The CDR3 sequence is 13 residues long. Germline CDR1 and CDR2: SGDLS and YYNGEE. CDR3 DNA sequence: TGTGCCAGCAGCGTAACTAGCACAGATACGCAGTATTTT. Translated: CASSVTSTDTQYF.

This sequence joins TRBV11-2 and TRBJ2-7; 11 bases are shared with TRBD1. The CDR3 contains 15 residues. Germline-derived CDR1 and CDR2 are SGHAT and FQNNGV. V was pared by 5 bases and J by 2 bases, with 5 bases of the junction left unmatched. CDR3 in amino acids: CASSLVGQGAYEQYF. CDR3 sequence (DNA): TGTGCCAGCAGCCTAGTGGGACAGGGGGCCTACGAGCAGTACTTC.

Remarks on this clone: Relative to the germline gene, one junction end is altered; a read error may explain this. V usage is TRBV9 and J usage is TRBJ2-2; 14 nucleotides line up with TRBD2. This CDR3 has 19 amino acids. The germline V gene has CDR1 SGDLS and CDR2 YYNGEE. The CDR3, as DNA: TGTGCCAGCAGCCCCGCGACTAGCGGGGGGGGGAATTCGGGGGGGGTGCTGTTTTTT. This translates into CASSPATSGGGNSGGVLFF.

This CDR3 reads CASSPETGTGVHEQYF. CDR3 DNA: TGTGCCAGCAGTCCTGAGACCGGGACAGGGGTCCACGAGCAGTACTTC. The J gene is TRBJ2-7, the V gene TRBV28, with 10 bases lining up with TRBD1. V was clipped by 5 bases and J by 5 bases; unmatched bases: 12. There are 16 residues in the CDR3. Germline V gene data show CDR1 as MDHEN and CDR2 as SYDVKM.

This chain joins TRBV11-3 and TRBJ2-1, with D tentatively TRBD2 (5 bases). CDR3 length: 15 residues. Trimming removed 6 bases from V and 8 bases from J, with 20 bases in between. From germline, CDR1 is SGHNT and CDR2 YENEEA. The CDR3 region is CASSHPRGSRDEQFF. CDR3 bases: TGTGCCAGCAGTCATCCCCGGGGTAGCCGAGATGAGCAGTTCTTC.

The rearrangement joins TRBV19 to TRBJ1-2; D gene ambiguous. Trimming cost V 3 bases and J 4 bases, with 9 bases left between them. Germline V lookup: CDR1 LNHDA, CDR2 SQIVND (reference sequence). CDR3 length equals 13 residues. CDR3 protein: CASSIYGFYGYTF. The CDR3 bases are TGTGCCAGTAGTATTTATGGCTTCTATGGCTACACCTTC. The full variable domain, in which reference TRBV19 and TRBJ1-2 provide the parts outside the CDR3, is DGGITQSPKYLFRKEGQNVTLSCEQNLNHDAMYWYRQDPGQGLRLIYYSQIVNDFQKGDIAEGYSVSREKKESFPLTVTSAQKNPTAFYLCASSIYGFYGYTFGSGTRLTVV.

The gene calls are TRBV6-5 and TRBJ2-5; 9 nucleotides match TRBD2. The CDR3 spans 14 residues. Germline CDR1 is MNHEY and CDR2 is SVGAGI. Trimming at V came to 6 bases and at J to 1 base, leaving 3 bases not matched to a gene. The CDR3 loop is CASRAGGLQETQYF. In DNA form, the CDR3 reads TGTGCCAGCAGAGCGGGGGGACTCCAAGAGACCCAGTACTTC.

This sequence joins TRBV18 and TRBJ1-1, with D hard to call. V lost 5 bases to trimming and J lost 6 bases, with 16 bases between them. Germline V gene data show CDR1 as KGHSH and CDR2 as LQKENI. The CDR3 runs to 14 residues. CDR3 loop: CASSATTVLSEAFF. The CDR3 DNA follows: TGTGCCAGCTCAGCAACAACAGTTTTGTCTGAAGCTTTCTTT.

The V call is TRBV19, the J call TRBJ1-4; no definite D call. V lost 3 bases and J lost 2, with 10 bases in between. The CDR3 covers 15 residues. Germline V lookup: CDR1 LNHDA, CDR2 SQIVND (reference sequence). The CDR3 protein is CASSIKKQTNEKLFF. CDR3 bases: TGTGCCAGTAGTATTAAGAAACAGACTAATGAAAAACTGTTTTTT.

V and J are TRBV14 and TRBJ2-1; D is perhaps TRBD2 (5 bases). The CDR3 is 17 amino acids. From germline, CDR1 is SGHDN and CDR2 FVKESK. V was clipped by 2 bases and J by 4 bases, with 18 bases between them. The CDR3 reads CASSQLGRRTGYNEQFF. In DNA, the CDR3 is TGTGCCAGCAGCCAATTAGGCCGCCGGACTGGATACAATGAGCAGTTCTTC.

This clone was detected only once. The V and J genes are TRBV5-6 and TRBJ2-3; 13 bases are shared with TRBD2. There are 15 residues in the CDR3. The V segment lost 4 bases and the J segment 5 bases; nucleotides outside the gene matches: 4. CDR1 and CDR2 (germline): SGHDT, YYEEEE. CDR3 sequence (DNA): TGTGCCAGCAGCATGGGACTAGCGGGGCTAGATACGCAGTATTTT. Translation gives CASSMGLAGLDTQYF.

This clone was seen just once. The chain uses TRBV21-1 and TRBJ1-1; the table's D call, TRBD1, was not checked against the DNA. TRBV21-1 is flagged as a pseudogene. This CDR3 contains 14 residues. In DNA form, the CDR3 reads TGTGCCAAAAATGGGGACACCATGAACACTGAAGCTTTCTTT. Amino acid sequence: CAKNGDTMNTEAFF.

CDR3 nucleotides: TGTGCCAGCACCCCAGGGGGAATAGGGGAGCAGTACTTC. Its protein is CASTPGGIGEQYF. J is TRBJ2-7 and V is TRBV28, with 7 bases identical to TRBD1. Per germline, CDR1 MDHEN and CDR2 SYDVKM. V lost 7 bases and J lost 7; bases outside the gene matches: 10. The CDR3 is 13 amino acids.

The V gene is TRBV28, the J gene TRBJ2-1, with TRBD2 matching over 9 bases. The CDR3 is 15 residues long. Germline CDR1 MDHEN, CDR2 SYDVKM. The V and J ends lost 5 bases and 6 bases, in that order; junction bases with no gene match: 8. The CDR3 nucleotides are TGTGCCAGCAGTCCGCGGGAGGGGGGGGGCAATGAGCAGTTCTTC. It specifies CASSPREGGGNEQFF. The full variable domain, in which reference TRBV28 and TRBJ2-1 provide the parts outside the CDR3, is DVKVTQSSRYLVKRTGEKVFLECVQDMDHENMFWYRQDPGLGLRLIYFSYDVKMKEKGDIPEGYSVSREKKERFSLILESASTNQTSMYLCASSPREGGGNEQFFGPGTRLTVL.